The sequence of this T cell receptor beta chain was determined in a study of T cells after yellow fever vaccination. Study-level results: Peaking faster, on day 5 versus 15, the secondary response was nonetheless weaker. Abundant clonotypes from the bulk population could have been carried over as contaminants into FACS-sorted repertoires. Post-booster repertoires contained most primary-vaccination clones again (about 95% CD4, around 88% CD8).

This clonotype was seen a few times. The antigen is unknown. Germline CDR1 is SGHTA and CDR2 is FQGTGA. CDR3 size: 15 residues. V shed 5 bases and J 7 bases; nucleotides not matched to a gene: 8. Template-switching 5'RACE yielded the TCR cDNA; a universal primer site and UMIs were added in the process. From the 5' RACE reads, TCRdb called clonotypes with MiXCR, one entry per CDR3 protein. Of some 560,000 distinct CDR3 sequences in the sample, roughly a sixth were seen once. The clonotype originates from a man aged 18 to 30 who received the YFV17D yellow fever vaccine. The sample in question was PBMCs, obtained about 5 days after the first yellow fever vaccination. The rearrangement links TRBV7-3 to TRBJ1-6; the match to TRBD1 covers 7 bases. CDR3 sequence reads: CASSQDREWNSPLHF. The CDR3 DNA reads as TGTGCCAGCAGCCAAGACAGGGAATGGAATTCACCCCTCCACTTT.